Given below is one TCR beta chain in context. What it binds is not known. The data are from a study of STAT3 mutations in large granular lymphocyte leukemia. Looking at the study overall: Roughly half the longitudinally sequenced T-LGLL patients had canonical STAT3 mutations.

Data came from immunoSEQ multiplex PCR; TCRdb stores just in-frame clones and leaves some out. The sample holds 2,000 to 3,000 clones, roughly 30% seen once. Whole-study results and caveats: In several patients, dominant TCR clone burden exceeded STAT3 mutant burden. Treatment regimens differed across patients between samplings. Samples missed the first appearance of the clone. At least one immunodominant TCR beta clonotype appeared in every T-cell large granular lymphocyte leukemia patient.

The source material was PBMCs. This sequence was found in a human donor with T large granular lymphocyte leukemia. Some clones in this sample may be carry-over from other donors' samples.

The CDR3 sequence: CASSIRVDSYEQYF. The CDR3 coding sequence is TGTGCCAGTAGTATCAGAGTTGACAGCTACGAGCAGTACTTC. V gene TRBV19 combines with J gene TRBJ2-7; the D gene is possibly TRBD1 (5 bases). The CDR3 runs 14 residues. CDR1 and CDR2 from the germline V gene are LNHDA and SQIVND (reference sequence). V was pared by 3 bases and J by 3 bases, with 12 bases between.